The clone carrying this T cell receptor (beta chain) has more than one count but fewer than ten. Its antigen is not known. Germline assignment: CDR1 SGHRS and CDR2 YFSETQ. The CDR3 has 16 amino acids. V dropped 0 bases and J dropped 2; count of bases not matched to a gene: 6. Time point reported: newly diagnosed GD, antithyroid drugs for less than 3 months. The TCR library was made from RNA extracted from PBMCs. The peripheral blood volume drawn was 8 to 9.5 milliliters, and it was collected into EDTA tubes. With iRepertoire HTBI primers and Arm-PCR of CDR3 regions, TCR beta libraries were built. Authors' methods: About 62 TRBV and about 14 TRBJ segments were identified across samples. TCRdb independently ran MiXCR on the multiplex PCR reads; one entry per CDR3 protein. What appears here as the V and J calls and clone size reflects TCRdb's work, not the paper's. The data hold 500,000 or so distinct CDR3 sequences, with 15% to 20% observed a single time.

These data are taken from a study of regulatory T cells in long-lasting Graves disease. Regarding the study as a whole: Persistent Graves' patients showed less TCR diversity than newly diagnosed ones. Owing to a sample size that was small, accuracy may have been reduced.

Separately, the same data were catalogued under a study of T cells in Graves' hyperthyroidism and ophthalmopathy.

Sequencing used peripheral blood mononuclear cells (PBMCs), obtained at new diagnosis, from a patient treated with antithyroid drugs. This sequence originates from a woman aged 40-60 years with Graves disease. This sequence joins TRBV5-1 and TRBJ2-5, with 8 bases matching TRBD2. The CDR3 reads CASSLEGSGEQETQYF. The CDR3 nucleotides are TGCGCCAGCAGCTTGGAAGGTAGCGGGGAGCAAGAGACCCAGTACTTC.